This entry describes one T cell receptor beta chain. As yet, its antigen is unknown. These data come from a study of cytomegalovirus exposure and HLA in healthy donors. General study points: Most TCR sequences were seen very rarely across donors, but some public TCRs occurred in many.

Germline V lookup: CDR1 SNHLY, CDR2 FYNNEI. V was clipped by 1 base and J by 6 bases; unmatched bases: 1. This CDR3 spans 13 amino acids. It was with 60 Vbeta and 13 Jbeta primers that the PCR ran. Sequenced by immunoSEQ multiplex PCR; TCRdb stores in-frame clones only, minus some. The sample totals approximately 47,000 clones. This clonotype was obtained from a male donor in good health and CMV-seronegative. The sample taken for sequencing was PBMCs. This rearrangement joins TRBV2 to TRBJ1-2; 8 bases match TRBD1. For the CDR3, the DNA is TGTGCCAGCAGTGAAGGACAGGGGCATGGCTACACCTTC. Its translation is CASSEGQGHGYTF.